The text below deals with one TCR beta chain. The antigen is not known. Genes and germline are mouse. The read comes to an end 4 residues before the CDR3 does, leaving the germline J gene to fill in the end. Other nucleotide sequences from this sample produce the same CDR3. These data originate in a study of CD8+ T cells in alopecia areata. Cells that came from pooled cutaneous lymph nodes were sorted using CD4, CD8alpha, NKG2D, NKG2ACE and other markers. Study findings and constraints: Resident alphabeta T cells of normal skin are also sequenced in scalp samples.

There are 14 residues in the CDR3. Germline V gives CDR1 FNHDT, CDR2 SITEND (reference sequence). In each case, RNA was isolated and then reverse transcribed into cDNA as the sequencing template. The data were produced by immunoSEQ multiplex PCR, yet TCRdb's version contains in-frame clones alone and is incomplete. Captured here are 270,000 or so clones, none seen once; the top ten comprise more than 0.95%. This TCR was sampled from a C3H/HeJ mouse with alopecia areata. Mice of this strain are of MHC haplotype H2-k. Sequencing was carried out using CD4+ T cells sorted from a lymph node. The rearrangement links TRBV19 to TRBJ2-1; TRBD2 agrees at 14 bases. The sequenced part of the CDR3 DNA is TGTGCCAGCAGGGGACTGGGGGGGCGAGCT. Translating it yields CASRGLGGRA. The whole CDR3 reads CASRGLGGRAEQFF.